This T cell receptor (beta chain) was documented in a study of cytomegalovirus exposure and HLA in healthy donors. Study observations and caveats: While the bulk of TCR sequences proved rare, some public TCRs turned up in many donors.

V lost 6 bases to trimming and J lost 5 bases; unmatched junction nucleotides: 6. The CDR3 totals 14 residues. Germline V gene lookup returns CDR1 MNHEY and CDR2 SMNVEV (reference sequence). Researchers ran the PCR with 60 Vbeta and 13 Jbeta primers. Assay used: immunoSEQ multiplex PCR; TCRdb lists only in-frame clones, some missing. The sample lists 120,000 or so clones; 76% were seen once. This clone occurred a few times. The target antigen is unknown. The rearrangement uses TRBV27 and TRBJ1-1, with 10 bases matching TRBD1. The sequence derives from a man aged 25 to 40 in good health and CMV-seropositive. Sequencing was done on a sample of PBMCs. CDR3 region: CASRWGGQGTEAFF. CDR3 nucleotide sequence: TGTGCCAGCAGGTGGGGGGGACAGGGGACTGAAGCTTTCTTT.